This TCR beta chain was recorded in a study of tumor-infiltrating lymphocytes in primary liver carcinoma. Study at large: Primary liver carcinomas in the patients were surgically resected. Study-wide points: Tumor region pairs overlapped more than did tumor-adjacent and tumor-blood pairs. Tumor specimens were characterized by a significantly higher top-250-clone fraction than blood (p = 0.039).

Reverse transcription of roughly 0.45 ug total RNA with a constant-region primer produced TCR beta cDNA. Researchers made the TCR beta libraries by running three nested multiplex PCR rounds with slightly modified ARM-PCR. The first two PCR rounds, approximately 10 cycles each, used TRBV1-TRBV30 forward primers and a C-beta reverse primer. Each CDR3 protein gets one entry after TCRdb re-called the multiplex PCR reads with MiXCR. The table has over 250,000 distinct CDR3 sequences, almost 60% seen once. Germline DNA was extracted too, while blood RNA derived from unsorted whole blood. This clonotype showed up just once. Its antigen is unidentified. Germline CDR1 SGHAT, CDR2 FQNNGV. This CDR3 spans 13 amino acids.

The TCR comes from a woman aged 30 to 39 with primary liver carcinoma and hepatitis B virus infection. This chain connects TRBV11-2 to TRBJ2-7; unclear D gene. The source material was peripheral blood. The CDR3 nucleotides are TGTGTTAGCAGCTTAGGGTTTTCATACGAGCAGTACTTC. This sequence encodes CVSSLGFSYEQYF.